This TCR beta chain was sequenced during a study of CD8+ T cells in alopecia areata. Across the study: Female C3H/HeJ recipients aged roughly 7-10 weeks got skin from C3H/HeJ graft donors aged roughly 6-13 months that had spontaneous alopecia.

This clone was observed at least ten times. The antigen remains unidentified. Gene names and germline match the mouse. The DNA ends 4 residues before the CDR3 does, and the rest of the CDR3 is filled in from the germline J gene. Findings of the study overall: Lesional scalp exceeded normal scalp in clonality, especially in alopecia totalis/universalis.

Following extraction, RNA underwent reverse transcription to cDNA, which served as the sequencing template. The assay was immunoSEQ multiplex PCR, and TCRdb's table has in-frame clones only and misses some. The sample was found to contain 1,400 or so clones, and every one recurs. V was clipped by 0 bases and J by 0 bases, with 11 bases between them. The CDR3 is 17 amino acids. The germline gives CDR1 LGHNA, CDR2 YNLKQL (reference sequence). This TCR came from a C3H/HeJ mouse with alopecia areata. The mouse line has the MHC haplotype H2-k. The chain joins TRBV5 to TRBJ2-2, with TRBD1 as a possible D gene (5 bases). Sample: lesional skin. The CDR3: CASSQDPRQSNTGQLYF. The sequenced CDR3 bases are TGTGCCAGCAGCCAAGATCCCCGACAGTCAAACACCGGG.